The 5 T cell receptor beta chains presented below share a single source sample, sequenced in a study of beta chain features in type 1 diabetes. Findings and caveats of the study: TCRB CDR3s were moderately but significantly shorter in Type 1 diabetes patients in all four CD4+ subsets.

The antigens of these receptors remain unknown. Since all of the isolated RNA was reverse transcribed, expressed TCRB transcripts were what got sequenced. The data were produced by immunoSEQ multiplex PCR, yet TCRdb's version contains in-frame clones alone and is incomplete. Of a few hundred thousand clones in the sample, over 10% are singletons; the top ten hold 0.01%. Sequencing used naive CD4+ T cells from blood. The origin of the receptors is a woman younger than 30 with type 1 diabetes.

This chain uses TRBV15 with TRBJ2-1, with a weak D call TRBD1 (6 bases). CDR1 is LNHNV, CDR2 YYDKDF, per germline (reference sequence). The CDR3 extends over 14 amino acids. V shed 5 bases and J shed 2 bases, with 10 bases lying between them. The CDR3 DNA sequence: TGTGCCACCAGCGGGGCAGGGGCCTACAATGAGCAGTTCTTC. Its translation is CATSGAGAYNEQFF.

V usage is TRBV19 and J usage is TRBJ2-1, with 9 bases lining up with TRBD2. Germline V CDR1 and CDR2: LNHDA, SQIVND (reference sequence). The CDR3 is 19 residues long. J gave up 8 bases and V 5 bases, and 22 bases lay outside the gene matches. The DNA of the CDR3 is TGTGCCAGTAGTCCATACTCCGGGCTGCGGACTAGCGTTGTCTATGAGCAGTTCTTC. Translation gives CASSPYSGLRTSVVYEQFF.

To note about this clone: Other DNA sequences in this sample translate to the same CDR3. The chain couples TRBV7-2 to TRBJ2-7; D perhaps matches TRBD1 (5 bases). V dropped 4 bases and J dropped 4 bases, with 11 bases sitting between them. Germline assignment: CDR1 SGHTA and CDR2 FQGNSA. There are 13 residues in the CDR3. The CDR3 bases are TGTGCCAGCAGCTCCGGACAAATATACGAGCAGTACTTC. Encoded protein: CASSSGQIYEQYF.

This chain uses TRBV5-1 with TRBJ2-5; 9 positions agree with TRBD2. The V and J ends lost 0 bases and 1 base, in that order; junction bases with no gene match: 7. Looked up from germline, CDR1 is SGHRS and CDR2 is YFSETQ. The CDR3 is made up of 17 amino acids. CDR3 amino acids: CASSLEAGGPAQETQYF. CDR3 bases: TGCGCCAGCAGCTTGGAGGCGGGGGGGCCGGCCCAAGAGACCCAGTACTTC.

This chain connects TRBV28 to TRBJ2-7, with 7 bases that match TRBD1. Trimming took 3 bases from V and 3 from J; bases not matched to a gene: 5. The CDR3 is made up of 14 amino acids. Germline CDR1 is MDHEN and CDR2 is SYDVKM. The CDR3 reads CASSFPGQYYEQYF. CDR3 bases: TGTGCCAGCAGTTTTCCGGGACAGTACTACGAGCAGTACTTC.